This T cell receptor (beta chain) stems from a study of cytomegalovirus exposure and HLA in healthy donors. A remark on this clone: Its antigen is currently unknown.

In the PCR, 60 Vbeta and 13 Jbeta primers were used. TCRdb's copy holds only in-frame clones and misses some; the assay was immunoSEQ multiplex PCR. Of about 120,000 clones in the sample, around 80% are singletons; the top ten hold roughly a tenth. Findings and caveats of the study: The study put 160 or so TCR beta chains on its list as cytomegalovirus-associated. Previously analyzed data showed that most TCR beta V segments were productive at a frequency of about 90% or about 30%.

The sample was PBMCs. This TCR came from a man aged 25-45 years in good health and CMV-seropositive.

The CDR3 here is CASSAWAGSTDTQYF. The CDR3 nucleotides read TGTGCCAGCAGTGCTTGGGCAGGGAGCACAGATACGCAGTATTTT. V gene TRBV25-1 combines with J gene TRBJ2-3; the D gene is possibly TRBD1 (5 bases). The CDR3 has 15 residues. Germline CDR1 reads MGHDK; CDR2 reads SYGVNS. Trimming took 4 bases from V and 0 from J, leaving 11 bases between them.